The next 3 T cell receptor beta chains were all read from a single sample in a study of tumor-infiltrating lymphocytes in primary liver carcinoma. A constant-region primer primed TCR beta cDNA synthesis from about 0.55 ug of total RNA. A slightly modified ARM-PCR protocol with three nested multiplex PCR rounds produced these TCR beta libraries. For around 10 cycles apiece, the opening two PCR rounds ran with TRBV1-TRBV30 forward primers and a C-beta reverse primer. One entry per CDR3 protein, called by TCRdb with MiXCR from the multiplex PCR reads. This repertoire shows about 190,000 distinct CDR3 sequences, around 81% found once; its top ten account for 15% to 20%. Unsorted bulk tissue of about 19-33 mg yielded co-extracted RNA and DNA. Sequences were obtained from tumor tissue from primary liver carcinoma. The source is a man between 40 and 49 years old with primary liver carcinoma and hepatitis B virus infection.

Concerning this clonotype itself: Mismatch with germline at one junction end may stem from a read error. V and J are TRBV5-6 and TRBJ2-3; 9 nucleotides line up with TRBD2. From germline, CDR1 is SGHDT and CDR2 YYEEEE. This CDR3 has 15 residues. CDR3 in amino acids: CTSRLDSGGSDTQYF. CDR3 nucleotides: TGTACCAGCAGGCTGGATAGCGGGGGATCAGATACGCAGTATTTT.

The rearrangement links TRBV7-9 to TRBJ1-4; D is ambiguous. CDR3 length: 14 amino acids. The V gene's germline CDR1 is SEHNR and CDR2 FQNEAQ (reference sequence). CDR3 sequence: CGSSLAGQNEKLFF. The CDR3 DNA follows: TGTGGCAGTAGCTTAGCTGGCCAGAATGAAAAACTGTTTTTT. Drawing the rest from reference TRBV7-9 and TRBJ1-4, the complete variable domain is DTGVSQNPRHKITKRGQNVTFRCDPISEHNRLYWYRQTLGQGPEFLTYFQNEAQLEKSRLLSDRFSAERPKGSFSTLEIQRTEQGDSAMYLCGSSLAGQNEKLFFGSGTQLSVL.

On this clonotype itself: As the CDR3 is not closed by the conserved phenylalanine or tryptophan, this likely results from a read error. CDR3 DNA: TGTGCCAGCAGTTTAGGAACCCCCGGGAAACCACTCTACGAGCAGTACCTC. This translates into CASSLGTPGKPLYEQYL. The rearrangement uses TRBV7-9 and TRBJ2-7; possible D gene TRBD2, 5 bases. The V gene's germline CDR1 is SEHNR and CDR2 FQNEAQ (reference sequence). This CDR3 contains 17 residues.